This T cell receptor beta chain was identified during a study of beta chain features in type 1 diabetes (dated by TCRdb to the late 2010s). For context, the study as a whole: Mean age, gender distribution, total cell number and subset yield did not differ between patients and healthy donors. Regulatory and stem cell-like memory subsets were isolated from only 8 patients and 8 healthy donors, whereas naive and central memory subsets came from all 30 or so donors. In the study, TCRB repertoires of sorted circulating CD4+ T cell subsets from recently diagnosed type 1 diabetes patients were compared with those of matched healthy donors. A total of about 100,000,000 sorted cells were examined across all samples, and RNA yield correlated strongly with the number of cells per subset. Overall study outcomes, separate from this receptor: Because cDNA was sequenced instead of genomic DNA, activated cells with high expression could be over-represented, although the groups did not differ in activation or CD3 levels. HLA sub-analyses involved small numbers of individuals, so any influence of HLA type on TCRB rearrangement remained unresolved. Shorter templates might have been favored by PCR, but patient and control samples were amplified and corrected together, so both groups would have been affected equally by any skew. The naive, central memory and regulatory TCRB repertoires appeared to resemble one another more closely among patients than among healthy donors. At VDJ recombination sites, patients with type 1 diabetes made fewer insertions and deleted more nucleotides, a pattern implying thymic rearrangement abnormalities. A moderate but significant shortening of TCRB CDR3 length was observed in type 1 diabetes patients in all four CD4+ subsets.

The High Capacity cDNA Reverse Transcription Kit was used to reverse transcribe all of the isolated RNA, meaning that expressed TCRB transcripts were what got sequenced. Deep immunoSEQ sequencing was performed on naive, central memory and regulatory T cell samples, with an average of approximately 4 million total reads per sample. After sorted cells were lysed in RLT buffer, RNA was extracted with DNase-treated RNeasy Micro or Mini kits, with the choice depending on cell number. To prevent cross-contamination, every cell subset was processed on its own, while patient and healthy donor samples were processed together. The immunoSEQ multiplex PCR was used to amplify TCRB sequences from cDNA, generating 87-bp fragments that spanned the CDR3 region. The amplicons were sequenced using the Illumina HiSeq platform. The source study handled its data this way. Synthetic template baselines were used to correct PCR bias computationally, reads within Hamming distance 2 were collapsed, and singletons that could not be merged were discarded. Reads were aligned to IMGT to assign V, D and J genes, CDR3 length, and insertions or deletions at six rearrangement sites. Within each subset, clonotype counts were normalized to sorted cell number, and only after that were true diversity and Gini coefficients computed with the tcR R package. Repertoire sharing was quantified using the overlap coefficient calculated on TCRB nucleotide sequences. As a proxy for the pre-selection repertoire, out-of-frame TCRB sequences from naive cells were analyzed. In TCRdb, the immuneACCESS table is reduced to in-frame sequences with V and J assigned. These tables do not hold every clone; where another copy was compared, an unresolved V gene accounts for under half, and the others remain unexplained. D and trimming come from the DNA, and the V and J calls and clone size come from that table. The sample table lists hundreds of thousands of clones, more than 9% of them with a count of one. The ten largest clones take up about 0.037% of the sample.

Notes on this clone: This clone's antigen is unknown. No clone much larger than this one lies a single base away; base qualities are absent.

The CDR3, from cysteine to phenylalanine, totals 18 residues. Of the read, only the CDR3 DNA is kept; its 54 bases are in frame from base 1. Compared with germline, V lacks 1 base and J lacks 0 bases; bases without a gene match: 9. Reading the germline V gene gives CDR1 SGHDT and CDR2 YYEEEE. Each donor gave one peripheral blood draw, roughly 110 mL on average, collected into heparinised tubes. A BD FACSAria II and a panel including CD45RO, CCR7, CD25, CD127, CD95 and CD27 were used to sort naive, central memory, regulatory and stem cell-like memory CD4+ T cells. All sorted populations exceeded 98% purity. PBMCs were separated immediately by Lymphoprep density gradient centrifugation and were stained directly, without being cultured. To minimize batch effects, samples were stained and sorted in pairs, one healthy donor with one patient per experiment.

Input material: naive CD4+ T cells from blood. The label giving this sample's cell subset or site can be read as: true naive CD4+ T cells. The source is a young woman in good health. This chain is built from TRBV5-6 and TRBJ2-3; TRBD1 agrees with 9 junctional bases. The DNA sequence reads TGTGCCAGCAGCTTGTTGACAGGGGGGAGTTTGAGCACAGATACGCAGTATTTT. It encodes CASSLLTGGSLSTDTQYF.